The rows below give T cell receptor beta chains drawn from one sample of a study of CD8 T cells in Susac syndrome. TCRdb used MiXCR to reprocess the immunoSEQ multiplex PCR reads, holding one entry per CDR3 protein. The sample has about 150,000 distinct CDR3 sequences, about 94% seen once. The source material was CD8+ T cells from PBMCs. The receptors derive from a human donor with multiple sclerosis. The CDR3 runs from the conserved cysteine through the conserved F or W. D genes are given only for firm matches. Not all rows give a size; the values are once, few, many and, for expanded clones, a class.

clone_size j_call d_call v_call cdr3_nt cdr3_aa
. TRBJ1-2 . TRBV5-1 TGCGCCAGCAGCCTCCACGAGGGGTCCTATGGCTACACCTTC CASSLHEGSYGYTF
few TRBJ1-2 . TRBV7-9 TGTGCCAGCAGCGTCGGGACAAACTATGGCTACACCTTC CASSVGTNYGYTF
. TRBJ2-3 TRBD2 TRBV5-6 TGTGCCAGCAGCTTGTTAGCGGGCCCAGATACGCAGTATTTT CASSLLAGPDTQYF
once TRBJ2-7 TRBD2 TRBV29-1 TGCAGCGTTCCTAGCGGGGAGACTCCCTACGAGCAGTACTTC CSVPSGETPYEQYF
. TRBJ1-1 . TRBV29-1 TGCAGCGTTACTCCTCGTGGGGGCACTGAAGCTTTCTTT CSVTPRGGTEAFF
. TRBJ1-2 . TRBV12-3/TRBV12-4 TGTGCCAGCAGTTTGCTAGTTAACTATGGCTACACCTTC CASSLLVNYGYTF
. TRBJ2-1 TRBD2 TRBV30 TGTGCCTGGAGTCTAGCGGGGGGATACAATGAGCAGTTCTTC CAWSLAGGYNEQFF
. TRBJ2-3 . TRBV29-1 TGCAGCGTTGTGGGAGATACGCAGTATTTT CSVVGDTQYF
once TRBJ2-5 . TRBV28 TGTGCCAGCAGTTTAGGGGGGGGGCCTGGGACCCAGTACTTC CASSLGGGPGTQYF
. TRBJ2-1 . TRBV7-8 TGTGCCAGCAGCGCCAATCAGGGTTATAATGAGCAGTTCTTC CASSANQGYNEQFF
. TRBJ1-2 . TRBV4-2 TGTGCCAGCAGCCAGATACAGGGTTCCGCCTATGGCTACACCTTC CASSQIQGSAYGYTF
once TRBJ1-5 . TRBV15 TGTGCCACCAGCAGTACCAGGGCAGGCAATCAGCCCCAGCATTTT CATSSTRAGNQPQHF
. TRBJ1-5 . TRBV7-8 TGTGCCAGCAGCTTCCCGTCGCAGCCCCAGCATTTT CASSFPSQPQHF
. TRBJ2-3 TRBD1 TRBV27 TGTGCCAGCAGTTTCGCTACAGGGGGATTTCGCACAGATACGCAGTATTTT CASSFATGGFRTDTQYF
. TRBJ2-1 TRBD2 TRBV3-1 TGTGCCAGCAGCCCCGTGGGGGCGGGGGGGGAAACCTACAATGAGCAGTTCTTC CASSPVGAGGETYNEQFF
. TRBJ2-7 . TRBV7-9 TGTGCCAGCACCTTCCCCCTCAACCGAGGGGAGCAGTACTTC CASTFPLNRGEQYF
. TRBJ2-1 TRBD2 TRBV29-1 TGCAGCGTTGAGAGGAGGGAGGGTGAGCAGTTCTTC CSVERREGEQFF
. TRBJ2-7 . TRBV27 TGTGCCAGCAGTTTATCATCCGTGGCTTACGAGCAGTACTTC CASSLSSVAYEQYF
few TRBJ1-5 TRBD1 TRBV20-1 TGCAGTGCTAGGGACAGGGGGTACAATCAGCCCCAGCATTTT CSARDRGYNQPQHF
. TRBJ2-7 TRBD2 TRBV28 TGTGCCAGCAGTTTATCGAGCGGGACTGGATCCTACGAGCAGTACTTC CASSLSSGTGSYEQYF
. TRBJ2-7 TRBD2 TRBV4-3 TGCGCCAGCAGCCAAGACCGTAGCGGGGGGGCCTACGAGCAGTACTTC CASSQDRSGGAYEQYF
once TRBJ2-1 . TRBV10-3 TGTGCCATCAGCCCTCTGACCCCTCAGTTTAACAATGAGCAGTTCTTC CAISPLTPQFNNEQFF
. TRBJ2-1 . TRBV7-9 TGTGCCAGCAGCCAGACACCATCGAAGCAGTTCTTC CASSQTPSKQFF
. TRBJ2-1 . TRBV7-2 TGTGCCAGCAGCTTAGTCCGAATAGTTCCAAATGAGCAGTTCTTC CASSLVRIVPNEQFF
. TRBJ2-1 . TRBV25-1 TGTGCCAGCAGTGAATCCCAGGTGGTGGAATTCTTC CASSESQVVEFF
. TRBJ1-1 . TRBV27 TGTGCCAGCAGTTTATCGGGACGTACGGCTTTCTTT CASSLSGRTAFF
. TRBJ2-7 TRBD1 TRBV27 TGTGCCAGCAGTGCCAACAGGGGATTCTACGAGCAGTACTTC CASSANRGFYEQYF
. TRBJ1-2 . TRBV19 TGTGCCGGAAGAGCAGGGTATGGCTACACCTTC CAGRAGYGYTF
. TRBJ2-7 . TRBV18 TGTGCCAGCTCACCCCCGGGGACACAGTACGAGCAGTACTTC CASSPPGTQYEQYF
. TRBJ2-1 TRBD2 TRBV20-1 TGCAGTGCTAGAGCGGGGGGGGCAGGCAATGAGCAGTTCTTC CSARAGGAGNEQFF
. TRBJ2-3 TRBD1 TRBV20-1 TGCAGTGCTAGAGGAGACAGGGCGAGGTTTAGTGGAGATACGCAGTATTTT CSARGDRARFSGDTQYF
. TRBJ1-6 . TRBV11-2 TGTGCCAGCAGCTTAGGGTTTGTACCACCCCTCCACTTT CASSLGFVPPLHF
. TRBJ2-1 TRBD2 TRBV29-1 TGCAGCGTTGACGGCGGGGGACTAGCTTCGAGAGAGCAGTTCTTC CSVDGGGLASREQFF
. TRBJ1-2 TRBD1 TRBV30 TGTGCCTGGGTAACAGGGGGCGGAGGCTATGGCTACACCTTC CAWVTGGGGYGYTF
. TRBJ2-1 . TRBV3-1 TGTGCCAGCAGCCACGGACCCGATGAGCAGTTCTTC CASSHGPDEQFF
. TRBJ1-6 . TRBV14 TGTGCCAGCAGCCCAAGGCAGGGCTATAATTCACCCCTCCACTTT CASSPRQGYNSPLHF
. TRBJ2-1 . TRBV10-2 TGCGCTACCCGAGGGACGATCAATGAGCAGTTCTTC CATRGTINEQFF
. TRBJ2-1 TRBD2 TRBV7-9 TGTGCCAGCAGCGTAAGTTCGACTAGCCCGTCCTACAATGAGCAGTTCTTC CASSVSSTSPSYNEQFF
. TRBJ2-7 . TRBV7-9 TGTGCCAGCAGCTTAGGGGCAGGGGTTACGGGCGAGCAGTACTTC CASSLGAGVTGEQYF
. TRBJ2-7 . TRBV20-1 TGCAGTGCTAGAGTGGGACAACCCTACGAGCAGTACTTC CSARVGQPYEQYF
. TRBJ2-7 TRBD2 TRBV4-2 TGTGCCAGCAGCCAAGGGAGAGGGACTAGCGTCGAGCAGTACTTC CASSQGRGTSVEQYF
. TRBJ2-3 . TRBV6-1 TGTGCCAGCACCCGAGGGAACACAGATACGCAGTATTTT CASTRGNTDTQYF